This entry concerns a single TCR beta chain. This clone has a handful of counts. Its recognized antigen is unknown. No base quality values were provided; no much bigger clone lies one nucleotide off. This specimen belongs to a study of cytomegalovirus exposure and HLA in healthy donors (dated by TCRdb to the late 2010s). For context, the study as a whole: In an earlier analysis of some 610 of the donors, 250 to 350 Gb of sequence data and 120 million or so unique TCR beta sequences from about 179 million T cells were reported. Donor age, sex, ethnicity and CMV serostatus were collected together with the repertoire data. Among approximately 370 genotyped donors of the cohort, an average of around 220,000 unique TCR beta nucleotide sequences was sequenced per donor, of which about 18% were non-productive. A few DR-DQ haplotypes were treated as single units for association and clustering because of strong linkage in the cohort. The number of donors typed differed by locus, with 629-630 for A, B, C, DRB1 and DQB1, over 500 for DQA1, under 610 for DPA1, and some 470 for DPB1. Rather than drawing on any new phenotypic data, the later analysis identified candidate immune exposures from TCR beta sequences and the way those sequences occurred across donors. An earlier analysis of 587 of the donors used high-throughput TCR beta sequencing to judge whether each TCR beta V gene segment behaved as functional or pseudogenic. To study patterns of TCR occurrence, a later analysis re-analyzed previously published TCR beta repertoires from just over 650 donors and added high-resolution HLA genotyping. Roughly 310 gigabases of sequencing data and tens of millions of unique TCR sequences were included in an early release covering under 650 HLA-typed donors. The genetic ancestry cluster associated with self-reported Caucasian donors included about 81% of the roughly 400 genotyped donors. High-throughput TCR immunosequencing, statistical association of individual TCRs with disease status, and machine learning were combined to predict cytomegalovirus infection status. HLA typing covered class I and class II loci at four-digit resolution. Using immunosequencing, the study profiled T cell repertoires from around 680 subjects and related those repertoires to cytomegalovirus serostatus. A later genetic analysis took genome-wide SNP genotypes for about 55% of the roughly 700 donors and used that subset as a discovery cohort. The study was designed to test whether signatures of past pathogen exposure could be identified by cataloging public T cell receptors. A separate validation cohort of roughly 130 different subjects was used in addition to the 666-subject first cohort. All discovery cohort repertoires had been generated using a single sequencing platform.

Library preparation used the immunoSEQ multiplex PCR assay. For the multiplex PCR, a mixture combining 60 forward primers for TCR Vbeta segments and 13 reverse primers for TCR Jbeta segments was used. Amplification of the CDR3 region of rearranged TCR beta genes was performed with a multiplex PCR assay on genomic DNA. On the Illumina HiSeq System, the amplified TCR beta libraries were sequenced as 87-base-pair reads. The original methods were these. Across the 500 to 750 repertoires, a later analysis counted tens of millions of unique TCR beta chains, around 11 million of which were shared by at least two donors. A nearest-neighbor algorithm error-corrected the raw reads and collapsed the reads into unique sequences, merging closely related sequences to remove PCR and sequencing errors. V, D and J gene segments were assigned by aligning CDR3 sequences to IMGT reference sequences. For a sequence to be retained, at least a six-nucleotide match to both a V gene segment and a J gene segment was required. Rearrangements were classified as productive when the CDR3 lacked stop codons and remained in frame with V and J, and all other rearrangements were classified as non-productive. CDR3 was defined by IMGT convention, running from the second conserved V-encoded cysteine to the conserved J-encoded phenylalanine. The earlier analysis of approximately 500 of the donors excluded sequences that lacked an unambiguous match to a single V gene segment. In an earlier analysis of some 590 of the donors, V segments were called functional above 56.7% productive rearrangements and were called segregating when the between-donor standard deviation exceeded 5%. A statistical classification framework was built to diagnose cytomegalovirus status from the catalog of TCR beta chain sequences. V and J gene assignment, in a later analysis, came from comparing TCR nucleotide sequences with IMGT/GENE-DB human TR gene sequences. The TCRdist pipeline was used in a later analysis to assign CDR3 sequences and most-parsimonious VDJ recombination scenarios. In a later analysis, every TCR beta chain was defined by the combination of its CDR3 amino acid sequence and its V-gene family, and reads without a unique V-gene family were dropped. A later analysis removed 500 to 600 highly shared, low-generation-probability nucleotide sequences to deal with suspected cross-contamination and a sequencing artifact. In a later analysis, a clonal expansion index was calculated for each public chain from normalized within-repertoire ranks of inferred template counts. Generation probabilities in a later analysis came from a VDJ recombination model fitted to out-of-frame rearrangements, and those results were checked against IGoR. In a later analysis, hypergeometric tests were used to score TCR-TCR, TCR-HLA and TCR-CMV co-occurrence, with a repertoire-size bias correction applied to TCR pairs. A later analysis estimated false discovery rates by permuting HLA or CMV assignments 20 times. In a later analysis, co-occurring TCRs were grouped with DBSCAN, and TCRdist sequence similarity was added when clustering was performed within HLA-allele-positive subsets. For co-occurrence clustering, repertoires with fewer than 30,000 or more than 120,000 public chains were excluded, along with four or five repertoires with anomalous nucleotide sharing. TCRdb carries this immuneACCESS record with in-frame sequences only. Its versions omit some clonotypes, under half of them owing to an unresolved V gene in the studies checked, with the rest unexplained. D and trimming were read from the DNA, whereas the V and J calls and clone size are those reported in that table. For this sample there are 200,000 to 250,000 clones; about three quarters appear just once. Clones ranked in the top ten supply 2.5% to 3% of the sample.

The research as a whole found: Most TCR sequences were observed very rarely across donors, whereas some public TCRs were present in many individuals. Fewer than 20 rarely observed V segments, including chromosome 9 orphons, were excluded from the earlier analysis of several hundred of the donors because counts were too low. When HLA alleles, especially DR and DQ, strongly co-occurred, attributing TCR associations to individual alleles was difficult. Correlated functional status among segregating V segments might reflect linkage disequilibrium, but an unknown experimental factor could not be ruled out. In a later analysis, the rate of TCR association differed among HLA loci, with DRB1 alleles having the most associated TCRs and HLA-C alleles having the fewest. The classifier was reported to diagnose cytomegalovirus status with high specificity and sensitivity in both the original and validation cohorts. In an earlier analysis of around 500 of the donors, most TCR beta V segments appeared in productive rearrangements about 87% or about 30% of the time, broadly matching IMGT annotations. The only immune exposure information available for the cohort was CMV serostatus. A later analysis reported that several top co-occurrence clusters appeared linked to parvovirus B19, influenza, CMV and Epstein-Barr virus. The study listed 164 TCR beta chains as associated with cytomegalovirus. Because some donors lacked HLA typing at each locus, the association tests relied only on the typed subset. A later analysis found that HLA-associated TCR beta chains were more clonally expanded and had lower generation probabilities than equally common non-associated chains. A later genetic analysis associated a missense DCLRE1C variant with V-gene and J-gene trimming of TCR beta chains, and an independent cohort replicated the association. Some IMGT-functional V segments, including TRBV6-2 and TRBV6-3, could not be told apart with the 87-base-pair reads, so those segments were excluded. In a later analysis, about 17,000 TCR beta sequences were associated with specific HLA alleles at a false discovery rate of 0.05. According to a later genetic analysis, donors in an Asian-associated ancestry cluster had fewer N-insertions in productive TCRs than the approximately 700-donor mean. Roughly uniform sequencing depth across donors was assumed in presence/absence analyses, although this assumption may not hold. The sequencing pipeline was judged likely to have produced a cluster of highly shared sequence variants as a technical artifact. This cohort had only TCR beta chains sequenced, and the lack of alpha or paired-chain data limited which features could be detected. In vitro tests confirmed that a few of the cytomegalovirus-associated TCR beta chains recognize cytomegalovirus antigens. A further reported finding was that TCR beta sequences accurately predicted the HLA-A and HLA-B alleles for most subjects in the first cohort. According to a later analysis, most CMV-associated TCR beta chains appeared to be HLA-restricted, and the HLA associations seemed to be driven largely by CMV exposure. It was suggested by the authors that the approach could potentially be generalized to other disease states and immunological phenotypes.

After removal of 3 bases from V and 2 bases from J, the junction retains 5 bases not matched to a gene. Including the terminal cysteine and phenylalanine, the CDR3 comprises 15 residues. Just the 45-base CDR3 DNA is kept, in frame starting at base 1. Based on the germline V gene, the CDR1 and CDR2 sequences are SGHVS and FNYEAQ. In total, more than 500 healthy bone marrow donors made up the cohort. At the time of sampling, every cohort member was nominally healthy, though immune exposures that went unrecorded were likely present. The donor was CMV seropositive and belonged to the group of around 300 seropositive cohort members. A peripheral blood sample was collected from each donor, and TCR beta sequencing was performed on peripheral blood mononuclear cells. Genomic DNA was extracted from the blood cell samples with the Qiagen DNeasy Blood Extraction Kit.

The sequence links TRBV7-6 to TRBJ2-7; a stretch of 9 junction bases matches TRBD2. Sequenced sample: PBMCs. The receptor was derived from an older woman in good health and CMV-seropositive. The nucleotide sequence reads TGTGCCAGCAGCTTTGGCGGCGGGGGGGCCTACGAGCAGTACTTC. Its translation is CASSFGGGGAYEQYF.